This T cell receptor (beta chain) was identified in a study of response to subunit inactivated influenza vaccine. Trimming took off 3 bases at V and 0 bases at J, with 8 bases between the two ends. The CDR3 sequence is 15 residues long. CDR1 is MNHEY, CDR2 SMNVEV, per germline (reference sequence). One entry per CDR3 protein results from TCRdb running MiXCR on the RT-PCR reads. The sample holds about 310,000 distinct CDR3 sequences, over 20% seen once. The sequencing here drew on PBMCs from blood, taken less than 22 months after vaccination. This TCR was sampled from a man between 50 and 75 years old who received an inactivated influenza vaccine. V is TRBV27 and J is TRBJ2-2; D is possibly TRBD1 (5 bases). This CDR3 is CASSLSRANTGELFF. The CDR3 DNA reads TGTGCCAGCAGTTTGAGCAGGGCGAACACCGGGGAGCTGTTTTTT.